This is a list of T cell receptor beta chains from one sample in a study of neurological immune-mediated disorders. TCRdb used MiXCR to reprocess the 5' RACE reads, holding one entry per CDR3 protein. The sample carries roughly 98,000 distinct CDR3 sequences, roughly 13% recorded once. Sequenced: PBMCs. These receptors were collected from a female donor with HTLV-1-associated myelopathy (HAM/TSP). The CDR3 runs from the conserved cysteine through the conserved F or W. The D gene is left open where the match is weak. Only some rows state a clone size, as once, few, many or a class for expanded clones.

V,D,size,J,DNA,CDR3
TRBV10-3,NA,many,TRBJ1-2,TGTGCCATCAGATCAGAGTTTCTCTATGGCTACACCTTC,CAIRSEFLYGYTF
TRBV28,TRBD2,many,TRBJ2-3,TGTGCCAGCAGTTCGGTGGGGCGGGGGGCCGTGGATACGCAGTATTTT,CASSSVGRGAVDTQYF
TRBV5-5,TRBD1,many,TRBJ2-3,TGTGCCAGCAGCTTTCAGGGGGCCGGCACAGATACGCAGTATTTT,CASSFQGAGTDTQYF
TRBV24-1,NA,few,TRBJ2-3,TGTGCCACCAGTGGAGAAGGGCCCATAGATACGCAGTATTTT,CATSGEGPIDTQYF
TRBV4-2,TRBD1,many,TRBJ2-1,TGTGCCAGCAGCCCAGAAGAGGGGGCCGATGAGCAGTTCTTC,CASSPEEGADEQFF
TRBV11-2,TRBD2,many,TRBJ2-5,TGTGCCAGCAGTTATAGCGGGGGCCAAGAGACCCAGTACTTC,CASSYSGGQETQYF
TRBV5-1,NA,many,TRBJ2-7,TGCGCCAGCAGCTTGGGAGCGCCTACCTACGAGCAGTACTTC,CASSLGAPTYEQYF
TRBV5-1,TRBD2,NA,TRBJ2-3,TGCGCCAGCAGCTCGGGACTATCCACTAGCACAGATACGCAGTATTTT,CASSSGLSTSTDTQYF
TRBV11-2,NA,many,TRBJ2-7,TGTGCCAGCAGCCTATCCGGGACGGTTACCTACGAGCAGTACTTC,CASSLSGTVTYEQYF
TRBV7-9,NA,many,TRBJ1-2,TGTGCCAGCAGACCGGGACATGACTATGGCTACACCTTC,CASRPGHDYGYTF
TRBV20-1,NA,many,TRBJ1-3,TGCAGTGCATCAATACAGGGAAACACCATATATTTT,CSASIQGNTIYF
TRBV2,TRBD1,many,TRBJ2-7,TGTGCCAGCAGTCTCTTCGGGACAGGGGTCCACGAGCAGTACTTC,CASSLFGTGVHEQYF
TRBV5-1,NA,few,TRBJ2-1,TGCGCCAGCAGCCGGGACCCCGGGAATGAGCAGTTCTTC,CASSRDPGNEQFF
TRBV12-3/TRBV12-4,NA,few,TRBJ2-7,TGTGCCAGCAGTTTCATACTGGACCCCTACGAGCAGTACTTC,CASSFILDPYEQYF
TRBV5-1,TRBD2,many,TRBJ2-1,TGCGCCAGCAGCTGGACCGGGACTAGCGGGGGGGCGAATGAGCAGTTCTTC,CASSWTGTSGGANEQFF
TRBV5-1,NA,many,TRBJ1-5,TGCGCCAGCAGCGGGCGGACCGTTATAGATGGTTCGTCGGCCCATAGCAATCAGCCCCAGCATTTT,CASSGRTVIDGSSAHSNQPQHF
TRBV5-1,NA,many,TRBJ1-5,TGCGCCAGCAGCTTGTCCCCAGGGTTAAATCAGCCCCAGCATTTT,CASSLSPGLNQPQHF
TRBV5-1,NA,many,TRBJ2-3,TGCGCCAGCAGCTTGGTACCTTCGGATACGCAGTATTTT,CASSLVPSDTQYF
TRBV2,NA,many,TRBJ1-5,TGTGCCAGCAGTGACAGTTACAATCAGCCCCAGCATTTT,CASSDSYNQPQHF
TRBV2,TRBD1,many,TRBJ1-2,TGTGCCAGCAGCGCAGGGGGCGCGGGCCTTAACTATGGCTACACCTTC,CASSAGGAGLNYGYTF
TRBV20-1,TRBD1,many,TRBJ2-7,TGCAGTGCCCAAACAGGGGGCGGCTACGAGCAGTACTTC,CSAQTGGGYEQYF
TRBV14,NA,few,TRBJ1-6,TGTGCCAGCAGCCAAGAACGCTATAATTCACCCCTCCACTTT,CASSQERYNSPLHF
TRBV19,NA,many,TRBJ2-2,TGTGCCAGTACAACAGGGAGGCAGACGAACACCGGGGAGCTGTTTTTT,CASTTGRQTNTGELFF
TRBV5-1,TRBD1,NA,TRBJ1-1,TGCGCCAACAGCCCGACGGGACAGTTAAACACTGAAGCTTTCTTT,CANSPTGQLNTEAFF
TRBV2,NA,many,TRBJ2-7,TGTGCCAGCAGTGTTCCACTTACCTACGAGCAGTACTTC,CASSVPLTYEQYF
TRBV12-3/TRBV12-4,TRBD1,many,TRBJ2-5,TGTGCCAGCAGACAGGGGCGCGAGACCCAGTACTTC,CASRQGRETQYF
TRBV28,TRBD2,many,TRBJ2-7,TGTGCCAGCAGTGAAGAAACGGGACTAGCGGGGTTTTACGAGCAGTACTTC,CASSEETGLAGFYEQYF
TRBV11-2,NA,many,TRBJ1-1,TGTGCCAGCAGCTTAGTTGGCACTGAAGCTTTCTTT,CASSLVGTEAFF
TRBV6-5,NA,many,TRBJ1-2,TGTGCCAGCAAACGCGCAAACTATGGCTACACCTTC,CASKRANYGYTF
TRBV27,TRBD1,many,TRBJ2-7,TGTGCCAGCAGTTCCTCCGGGACAGGGATCTACGAGCAGTACTTC,CASSSSGTGIYEQYF
TRBV12-3/TRBV12-4,NA,NA,TRBJ2-1,TGTGCCAGTGGCACTACACCGGGGAAGGACGGCAATGAGCAGTTCTTC,CASGTTPGKDGNEQFF
TRBV5-1,NA,many,TRBJ1-1,TGCGCCAGCAGCCCAAAAAATTACAGGGAGGCTAGCACTGAAGCTTTCTTT,CASSPKNYREASTEAFF
TRBV29-1,TRBD1,many,TRBJ1-1,TGCAGCGTGGACGGACAGGAGGTAAACACTGAAGCTTTCTTT,CSVDGQEVNTEAFF